This T cell receptor (beta chain) is drawn from a study of T cell repertoires in cytomegalovirus infection. On the study more broadly: CMV infection together with matching HLA type was indicated by public TCR beta signatures.

TCRdb fed the reads into MiXCR, producing one record per CDR3 protein. The repertoire holds some 200,000 distinct CDR3 sequences, with approximately 19% as singletons. Trimming took off 5 bases at V and 7 bases at J, with 11 bases between the two ends. CDR1 and CDR2 (germline): SNHLY, FYNNEI. The CDR3 sequence is 12 residues long. This clonotype showed up just a few times. Its antigen is not identified. Findings and caveats of the study: Cumulated frequencies of public TCR beta families served to identify carriers of CMV plus the relevant HLA. It was HLA-C-restricted CMV-specific TCR beta clonotypes that dominated the response ex vivo.

This TCR was recovered from a human donor in good health (CMV status not recorded). Some clones in this sample may be carry-over from other donors' samples. The chain uses TRBV2 and TRBJ1-2; D unclear. Sequenced input: PBMCs. The CDR3 sequence is CASSPGNRGYTF. CDR3 DNA sequence: TGTGCCAGCAGTCCCGGGAACCGTGGCTACACCTTC.